Listed below are T cell receptor beta chains from one sample, sequenced in a study of cytomegalovirus exposure and HLA in healthy donors. Measured with immunoSEQ multiplex PCR; TCRdb has only the in-frame clones, and not every one. In the table there are about 220,000 clones, about three quarters of which are singletons. The source material was PBMCs. These receptors came from a male donor in good health and CMV-seronegative. The CDR3 runs from the conserved cysteine through the conserved F or W. A D gene is named only where the DNA matches it firmly. Clone size appears in some rows only: once, few, many, or a class for an expanded clone.

>TRBV28|TRBJ2-2|NA|NA
TGTGCCAGCACCCCCCTTCCAGGGGCCGGGGAGCTGTTTTTT
CASTPLPGAGELFF
>TRBV20-1|TRBJ1-1|few|NA
TGCAGTGCTAGAGATCAGAGGGCTTTCTTT
CSARDQRAFF
>TRBV30|TRBJ2-7|NA|TRBD2
TGTGCCTGGAGTATGGGTAGCGGGGGGGACGAGCAGTACTTC
CAWSMGSGGDEQYF
>TRBV7-2|TRBJ2-3|NA|TRBD2
TGTGCCAGCAGCCCGGGACTAGCGTCGGATACGCAGTATTTT
CASSPGLASDTQYF
>TRBV14|TRBJ2-7|NA|TRBD2
TGTGCCAGCAGCCAAGGATCCGGACTAGCGAATCCCTACGAGCAGTACTTC
CASSQGSGLANPYEQYF
>TRBV9|TRBJ1-1|once|NA
TGTGCCAGCAGCGTAGAGGACAGCACTGAAGCTTTCTTT
CASSVEDSTEAFF
>TRBV7-3|TRBJ2-3|NA|NA
TGTGCCAGCAGCTTACCAGGTGTGGGGGCCACAGATACGCAGTATTTT
CASSLPGVGATDTQYF
>TRBV19|TRBJ1-4|NA|NA
TGTGCCAGTAGTATATCAGGGGAAAATGAAAAACTGTTTTTT
CASSISGENEKLFF
>TRBV15|TRBJ2-7|NA|TRBD2
TGTGCCACCAGCAAGCCGGGACTAGAGGACGAGCAGTACTTC
CATSKPGLEDEQYF
>TRBV7-2|TRBJ1-1|few|NA
TGTGCCAGCAGCACCCTCGCAGGGGACACTGAAGCTTTCTTT
CASSTLAGDTEAFF
>TRBV7-9|TRBJ2-2|NA|TRBD2
TGTGCCAGCAGCCCCCTTAACGGGGGGGCGGCCGGGGAGCTGTTTTTT
CASSPLNGGAAGELFF
>TRBV19|TRBJ2-7|NA|NA
TGTGCCAGTAGTCTCGGACAGTTGAGCTCCTACGAGCAGTACTTC
CASSLGQLSSYEQYF
>TRBV28|TRBJ1-2|few|NA
TGTGCCAGCAGTTTTGAGGGCTACACCTTC
CASSFEGYTF
>TRBV27|TRBJ2-1|NA|TRBD2
TGTGCCAGCAGTTTAGGGGCGGCGGGAGTAAATGAGCAGTTCTTC
CASSLGAAGVNEQFF
>TRBV29-1|TRBJ2-1|NA|TRBD2
TGCAGCGTTGAAAGGAATGGAGCGGGGACCTACAATGAGCAGTTCTTC
CSVERNGAGTYNEQFF
>TRBV9|TRBJ2-7|NA|NA
TGTGCCAGCAGCTTTGGTAGCGGAGAGTACGAGCAGTACTTC
CASSFGSGEYEQYF
>TRBV19|TRBJ2-5|NA|NA
TGTGCCAGTACCCTAGTCAGGGTTGTGGAGACCCAGTACTTC
CASTLVRVVETQYF
>TRBV5-6|TRBJ2-5|NA|NA
TGTGCCAGCAGCTTGCAGGGGGGCGAGACCCAGTACTTC
CASSLQGGETQYF
>TRBV25-1|TRBJ1-2|NA|NA
TGTGCCAGCAGTGAAGAGCCGCCCTATGGCTACACCTTC
CASSEEPPYGYTF
>TRBV5-1|TRBJ2-7|NA|TRBD1
TGCGCCAGCAGCAGCGGGACAGGGGTAACCTACGAGCAGTACTTC
CASSSGTGVTYEQYF
>TRBV6-1|TRBJ1-1|NA|TRBD1
TGTGCCAGCAGTATCCAGGACAGGGGGCCTGAAGCTTTCTTT
CASSIQDRGPEAFF
>TRBV4-2|TRBJ2-1|NA|TRBD1
TGTGCCAGCAGCCAAAACGACAGGGGGCGCGGCAATGAGCAGTTCTTC
CASSQNDRGRGNEQFF
>TRBV6-5|TRBJ1-2|few|NA
TGTGCCAGCAGTTACGGTTCAGCTAACTATGGCTACACCTTC
CASSYGSANYGYTF
>TRBV11-2|TRBJ1-1|NA|NA
TGTGCCAGCAGCAAATCGCTAGGGGGGGAGACTGAAGCTTTCTTT
CASSKSLGGETEAFF
>TRBV6-4|TRBJ2-3|NA|TRBD1
TGTGCCACCTCGGGGACAGACGACACAGATACGCAGTATTTT
CATSGTDDTDTQYF
>TRBV5-1|TRBJ1-2|NA|TRBD1
TGCGCCAGCAGCTTAACCCCCGGGACAGACTATGGCTACACCTTC
CASSLTPGTDYGYTF
>TRBV6-6|TRBJ2-7|NA|TRBD1
TGTGCCAGCACCCTACGGACAGGGGGCGTTTACGAGCAGTACTTC
CASTLRTGGVYEQYF
>TRBV7-2|TRBJ2-7|NA|NA
TGTGCCAGCGGACCCCAGGGAATCAACGAGCAGTACTTC
CASGPQGINEQYF
>TRBV11-2|TRBJ2-3|few|TRBD1
TGTGCCAGCAGCAGCCGGGACAGGGGCACAGATACGCAGTATTTT
CASSSRDRGTDTQYF